This T cell receptor (beta chain) was captured by sequencing in a study of cytomegalovirus exposure and HLA in healthy donors. Whole-study context: Earlier, 110 million or so unique TCR beta sequences were recovered from about 200 million T cells by an analysis.

General study results and limits: Data from an earlier analysis indicated that most TCR beta V segments were productive either about 87% or about 30% of the time. Judged likely to be a sequencing artifact was a cluster of highly shared sequence variants.

There are a few counts of this clone. The antigen remains undetermined. The primer mix had 60 Vbeta and 13 Jbeta primers. Assay used: immunoSEQ multiplex PCR; TCRdb lists only in-frame clones, some missing. The sample contains approximately 240,000 clones, more than 75% of which appear only once. Germline lookup yields CDR1 SGHTA and CDR2 FQGNSA. The ends lost 2 bases at V and 3 bases at J; junction bases unmatched: 6. The CDR3 covers 16 residues. Sequenced sample: PBMCs. The chain joins TRBV7-2 to TRBJ1-3, with TRBD1 matching 8 bases. The receptor was isolated from a woman in her forties in good health and CMV-seropositive. CDR3 protein: CASSLNPTGDGNTIYF. CDR3 nucleotide sequence: TGTGCCAGCAGCTTAAATCCGACAGGGGATGGAAACACCATATATTTT.